This T cell receptor beta chain was recovered during a study of T and B cells in COVID-19 patients. Study background: The recovered cohort's median age was roughly 31 years, versus roughly 67 years in active infection. Study observations and caveats: There were 2,331 TCR clusters exclusive to the recovered cohort, some 31 with low generation probability. Patients with COVID-19 reportedly showed strongly skewed T cell receptor beta variable and joining gene usage. No sequencing was yet done of CD4+, regulatory or CD8+ subsets, or of SARS-CoV-2-responsive or tetramer+ sorted cells.

CDR1 is MNHNS and CDR2 is SASEGT in the germline V gene. The CDR3 covers 15 residues. Between the trimmed V and J ends, which lost 3 bases and 2 bases, there was a span of 11 bases. From blood, about 250-500 ng of genomic DNA served as TRB template. BIOMED2 TRB-A/B primer pools were used in multiplex TRB PCR. TCRdb reprocessed the multiplex PCR reads via MiXCR and lists one record per CDR3 protein. The table shows fewer than 15,000 distinct CDR3 sequences, with under 30% occurring only once. In its sample, this clonotype was seen a few times. Its antigen remains unidentified. The receptor was isolated from a human donor who had recovered from COVID-19. The rearrangement uses TRBV6-1 and TRBJ1-5; D is undetermined. The sample taken for sequencing was blood. The CDR3 DNA sequence: TGTGCCAGCAGTGACTGGAGGGCAGGCAATCAGCCCCAGCATTTT. Translation gives CASSDWRAGNQPQHF.